What follows is one TCR beta chain and its context. The CDR3 sequence is 15 residues long. Trimming stripped 3 bases from V and 2 bases from J, with 11 bases between. Germline-derived CDR1 and CDR2 are SNHLY and FYNNEI. The sample is drawn from a study of blood T cell repertoires in COVID-19. The table came from immunoSEQ multiplex PCR; TCRdb's copy has only in-frame clones and leaves some out. The profile shows approximately 220,000 clones, roughly 89% of them singletons. The origin of this receptor is a woman aged 40 to 50 with acute COVID-19. The sequencing sample was made of PBMCs or T cells enriched from blood (not recorded which). The V and J genes are TRBV2 and TRBJ1-3, with a tentative D call TRBD1 (6 bases). CDR3 bases: TGTGCCAGCAGTGAGGGCAGGGGCCCTGGAAACACCATATATTTT. It yields the protein CASSEGRGPGNTIYF.